The 9 T cell receptor beta chains listed next were all sequenced from one sample in a study of cytomegalovirus exposure and HLA in healthy donors. PCR used 60 Vbeta primers and 13 Jbeta primers. Profiled with immunoSEQ multiplex PCR; TCRdb holds only in-frame clones, not every one. The repertoire includes over 75,000 clones, about 89% of them detected once, and approximately 10% sits in the top ten. The sample taken for sequencing was PBMCs. The receptors were sampled from a man younger than 40 in good health and CMV-seropositive.

The V call is TRBV6-5, the J call TRBJ1-3; perhaps TRBD1 as D (5 bases). Germline values: CDR1 MNHEY, CDR2 SVGAGI. The CDR3 has 15 residues. Trimming removed 10 bases at V and 0 bases at J, with 16 bases between. This CDR3 reads CATKTVAVSGNTIYF. The CDR3 bases are TGTGCCACCAAGACAGTAGCGGTCTCTGGAAACACCATATATTTT.

The genes are TRBV6-1 and TRBJ1-5; D unresolved. In germline, CDR1 is MNHNS, CDR2 SASEGT. Trimming took 7 bases from V and 0 from J, leaving 13 bases between them. This CDR3 has 15 amino acids. The CDR3 DNA reads TGTGCCAGCAAATTGGACTTTTATAGCAATCAGCCCCAGCATTTT. Translating it yields CASKLDFYSNQPQHF.

This sequence joins TRBV5-4 and TRBJ2-2; the match to TRBD1 covers 11 bases. Germline V lookup: CDR1 SGHNT, CDR2 YYREEE (reference sequence). V lost 2 bases and J lost 4; bases outside the gene matches: 4. This CDR3 is built from 16 residues. The CDR3 nucleotides are TGTGCCAGCAGCTTTGGGGACAGGGGGACCACCGGGGAGCTGTTTTTT. It is translated as CASSFGDRGTTGELFF.

This sequence joins TRBV30 and TRBJ1-2; D may be TRBD1 (6 bases). V lost 0 bases to trimming and J lost 4 bases, with 15 bases between them. Germline assignment: CDR1 GTSNPN and CDR2 SVGIG (reference sequence). The CDR3 totals 15 residues. The CDR3 spells CAWSVGDRTRYGYTF. Written as DNA, the CDR3 is TGTGCCTGGAGTGTGGGCGACAGGACGCGCTATGGCTACACCTTC.

This chain connects TRBV28 to TRBJ1-3, with a possible D match to TRBD1 (5 bases). With 1 base removed from V and 0 bases from J, the gap between germline ends came to 10 bases. Germline-derived CDR1 and CDR2 are MDHEN and SYDVKM. This CDR3 contains 16 residues. CDR3 nucleotides: TGTGCCAGCAGTTTATCAGGGTCCAACTCTGGAAACACCATATATTTT. Translated, it gives CASSLSGSNSGNTIYF.

This rearrangement joins TRBV28 to TRBJ2-2, with TRBD1 identical over 8 bases. The germline V gene has CDR1 MDHEN and CDR2 SYDVKM. The CDR3 covers 13 residues. Germline trimming cut 11 bases from V and 5 bases from J; bases unmatched to any gene: 7. As DNA, the CDR3 is TGTGCCGTTGGACAGGGATTTACCGGGGAGCTGTTTTTT. Encoded protein: CAVGQGFTGELFF.

The chain is built from TRBV19 and TRBJ2-1; unclear D gene. The CDR3 length is 14 residues. Germline V lookup: CDR1 LNHDA, CDR2 SQIVND (reference sequence). V was cut by 5 bases and J by 3 bases, with 11 bases left in between. This CDR3 reads CASSSRRFYNEQFF. For the CDR3, the DNA is TGTGCCAGTAGTTCCCGCAGGTTCTACAATGAGCAGTTCTTC.

The chain couples TRBV30 to TRBJ2-6; D might be TRBD2 (5 bases). V was shortened by 3 bases and J by 1 base, with 22 bases between the two germline ends. CDR1 is GTSNPN and CDR2 is SVGIG in the germline V gene (reference sequence). The CDR3 runs 19 residues. CDR3 nucleotides: TGTGCCTGGAGGACTTACGGGGTGGCGTACTCGTCTGGGGCCAACGTCCTGACTTTC. This gives the protein CAWRTYGVAYSSGANVLTF.

The chain employs TRBV30 and TRBJ2-4; 8 bases line up with TRBD2. CDR1 and CDR2 (germline): GTSNPN, SVGIG (reference sequence). The CDR3 is 13 residues long. With 1 base clipped from V and 7 bases from J, the junction kept 3 bases outside the gene matches. The CDR3 DNA is TGTGCCTGGAGTGCGGGAGGGCTGAACATTCAGTACTTC. Protein sequence: CAWSAGGLNIQYF.